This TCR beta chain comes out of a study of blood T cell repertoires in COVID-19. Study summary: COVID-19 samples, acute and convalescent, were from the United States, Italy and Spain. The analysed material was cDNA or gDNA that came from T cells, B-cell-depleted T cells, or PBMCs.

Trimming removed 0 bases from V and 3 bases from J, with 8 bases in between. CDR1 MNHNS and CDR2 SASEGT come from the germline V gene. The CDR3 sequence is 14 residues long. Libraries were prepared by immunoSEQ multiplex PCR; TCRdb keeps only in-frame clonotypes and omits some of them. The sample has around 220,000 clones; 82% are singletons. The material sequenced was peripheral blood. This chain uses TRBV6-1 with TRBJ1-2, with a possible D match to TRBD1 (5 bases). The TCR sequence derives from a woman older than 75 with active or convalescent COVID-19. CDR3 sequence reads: CASSEAGGDYGYTF. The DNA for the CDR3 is TGTGCCAGCAGTGAAGCGGGAGGGGACTATGGCTACACCTTC.